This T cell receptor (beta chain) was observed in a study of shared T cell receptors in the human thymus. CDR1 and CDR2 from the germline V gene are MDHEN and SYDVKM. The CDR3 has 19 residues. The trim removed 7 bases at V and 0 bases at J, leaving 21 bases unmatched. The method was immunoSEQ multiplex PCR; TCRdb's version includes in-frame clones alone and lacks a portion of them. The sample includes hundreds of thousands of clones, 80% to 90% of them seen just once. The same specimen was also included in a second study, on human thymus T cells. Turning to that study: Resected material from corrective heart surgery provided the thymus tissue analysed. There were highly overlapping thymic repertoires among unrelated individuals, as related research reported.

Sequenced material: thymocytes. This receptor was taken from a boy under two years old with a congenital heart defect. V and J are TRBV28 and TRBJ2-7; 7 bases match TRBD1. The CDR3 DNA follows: TGTGCCAGCACTACGCCTCGGGACAGAGAAAGCCCGAGCTCCTACGAGCAGTACTTC. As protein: CASTTPRDRESPSSYEQYF.